The source of this TCR beta chain is a study of PD-1 blockade in classical Hodgkin lymphoma. Time point here: cycle 4 day 1 (C4D1), after 6 weeks of nivolumab. All patients experienced relapse after autologous stem cell transplantation, and brentuximab vedotin exposure was variable. Germline V lookup: CDR1 LNHDA, CDR2 SQIVND (reference sequence). Trimming at V came to 9 bases and at J to 9 bases, leaving 9 bases not matched to a gene. CDR3 length equals 12 residues. Assay used: immunoSEQ multiplex PCR; TCRdb lists only in-frame clones, some missing. The data show roughly 50,000 clones, roughly 86% seen once.

V gene TRBV19 combines with J gene TRBJ2-3; TRBD2 matches 7 bases. The sequencing used peripheral blood mononuclear cells (PBMCs), collected before the fourth cycle of nivolumab. The receptor was derived from a human donor with classical Hodgkin lymphoma. The CDR3: CASSGGSWTQYF. CDR3 DNA sequence: TGTGCCAGCTCGGGAGGTTCTTGGACGCAGTATTTT. Drawing the rest from reference TRBV19 and TRBJ2-3, the complete variable domain is DGGITQSPKYLFRKEGQNVTLSCEQNLNHDAMYWYRQDPGQGLRLIYYSQIVNDFQKGDIAEGYSVSREKKESFPLTVTSAQKNPTAFYLCASSGGSWTQYFGPGTRLTVL.